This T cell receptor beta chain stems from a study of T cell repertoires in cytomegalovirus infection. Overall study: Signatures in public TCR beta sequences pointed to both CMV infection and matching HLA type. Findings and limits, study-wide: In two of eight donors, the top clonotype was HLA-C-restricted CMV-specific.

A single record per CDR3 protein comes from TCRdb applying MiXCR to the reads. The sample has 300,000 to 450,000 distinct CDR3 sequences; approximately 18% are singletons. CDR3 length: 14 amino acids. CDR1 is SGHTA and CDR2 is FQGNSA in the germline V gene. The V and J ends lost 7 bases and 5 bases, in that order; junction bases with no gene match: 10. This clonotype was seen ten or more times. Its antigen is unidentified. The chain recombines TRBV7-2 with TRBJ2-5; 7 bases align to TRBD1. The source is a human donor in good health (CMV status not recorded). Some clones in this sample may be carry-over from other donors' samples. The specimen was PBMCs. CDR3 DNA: TGTGCCAGCAAAACCTCAGGGGGAGTGGAGACCCAGTACTTC. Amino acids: CASKTSGGVETQYF. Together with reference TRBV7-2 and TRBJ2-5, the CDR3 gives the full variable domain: GAGVSQSPSNKVTEKGKDVELRCDPISGHTALYWYRQSLGQGLEFLIYFQGNSAPDKSGLPSDRFSAERTGGSVSTLTIQRTQQEDSAVYLCASKTSGGVETQYFGPGTRLLVL.